This T cell receptor (beta chain) was found in a study of early T cells in non-severe SARS-CoV-2 infection. At the level of the study: With bulk RNA from unsorted whole blood as input, sequencing yielded unpaired chains. Study outcomes and limitations: VDJdb-based matching was biased toward anti-spike CD8 responses and missed private and CD4 specificities.

This clonotype was recorded at least ten times. As yet, its antigen is unknown. Germline assignment: CDR1 DFQATT and CDR2 SNEGSKA (reference sequence). This CDR3 spans 16 amino acids. V was pared by 7 bases and J by 0 bases, with 12 bases of the junction left unmatched. Each single cDNA molecule received a unique molecular identifier. TCRdb reprocessed the 5' RACE reads with MiXCR, giving one entry per CDR3 protein. Found here are approximately 31,000 distinct CDR3 sequences, approximately 6% of them singletons; the top ten hold roughly 6.5%. This chain connects TRBV20-1 to TRBJ2-1, with 7 positions matching TRBD2. The sequenced sample consisted of whole blood. The sequence was collected from an adult who was a healthcare worker with PCR-confirmed SARS-CoV-2 infection or an uninfected control (not recorded which). The CDR3 DNA reads as TGCAGTGTTATCAGACGGGAGGCGGTCTCCTACAATGAGCAGTTCTTC. This sequence encodes CSVIRREAVSYNEQFF.